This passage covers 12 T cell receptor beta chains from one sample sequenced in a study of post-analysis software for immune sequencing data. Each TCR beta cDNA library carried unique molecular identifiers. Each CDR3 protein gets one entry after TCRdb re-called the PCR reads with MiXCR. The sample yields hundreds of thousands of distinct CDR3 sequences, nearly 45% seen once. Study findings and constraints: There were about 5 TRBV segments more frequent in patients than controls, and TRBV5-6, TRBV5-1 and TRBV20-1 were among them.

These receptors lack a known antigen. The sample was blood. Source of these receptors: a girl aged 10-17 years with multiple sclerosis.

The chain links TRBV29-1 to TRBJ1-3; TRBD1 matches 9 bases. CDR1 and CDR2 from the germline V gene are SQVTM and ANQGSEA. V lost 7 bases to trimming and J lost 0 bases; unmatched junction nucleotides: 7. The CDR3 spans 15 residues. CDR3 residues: CSASGQGNSGNTIYF. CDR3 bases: TGCAGCGCCTCAGGACAGGGGAACTCTGGAAACACCATATATTTT.

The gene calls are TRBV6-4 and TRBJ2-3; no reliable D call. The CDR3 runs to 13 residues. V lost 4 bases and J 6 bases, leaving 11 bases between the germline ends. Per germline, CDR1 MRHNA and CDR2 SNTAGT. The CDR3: CASSAARSDTQYF. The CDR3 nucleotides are TGTGCCAGCAGTGCAGCGCGATCGGATACGCAGTATTTT.

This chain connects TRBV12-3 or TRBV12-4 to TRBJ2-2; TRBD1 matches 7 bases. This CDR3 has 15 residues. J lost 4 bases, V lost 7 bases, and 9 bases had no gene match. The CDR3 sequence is CASIPTGLRTGELFF. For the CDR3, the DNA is TGTGCCAGCATCCCGACAGGGCTACGCACCGGGGAGCTGTTTTTT.

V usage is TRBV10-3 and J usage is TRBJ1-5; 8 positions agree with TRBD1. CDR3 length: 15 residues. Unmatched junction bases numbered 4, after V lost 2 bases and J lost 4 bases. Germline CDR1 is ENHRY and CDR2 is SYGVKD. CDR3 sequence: CAISETTGGNQPQHF. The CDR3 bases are TGTGCCATCAGTGAGACTACAGGGGGTAATCAGCCCCAGCATTTT.

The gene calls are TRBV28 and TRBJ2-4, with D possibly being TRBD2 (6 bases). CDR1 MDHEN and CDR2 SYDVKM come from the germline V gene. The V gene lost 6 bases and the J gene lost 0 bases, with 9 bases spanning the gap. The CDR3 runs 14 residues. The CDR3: CASREGTAKNIQYF. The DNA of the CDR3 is TGTGCCAGCAGGGAGGGGACAGCCAAAAACATTCAGTACTTC.

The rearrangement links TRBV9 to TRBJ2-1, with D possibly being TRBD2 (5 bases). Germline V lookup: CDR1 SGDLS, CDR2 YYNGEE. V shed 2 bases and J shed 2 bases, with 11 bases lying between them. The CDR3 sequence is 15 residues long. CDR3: CASSVGFGAYNEQFF. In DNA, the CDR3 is TGTGCCAGCAGCGTCGGGTTCGGGGCCTACAATGAGCAGTTCTTC.

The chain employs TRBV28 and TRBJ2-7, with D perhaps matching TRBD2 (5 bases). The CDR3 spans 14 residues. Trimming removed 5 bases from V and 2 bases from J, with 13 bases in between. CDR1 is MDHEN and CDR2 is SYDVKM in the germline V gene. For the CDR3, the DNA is TGTGCCAGCAGTCCTCCACAGCGGACCTACGAGCAGTACTTC. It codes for CASSPPQRTYEQYF.

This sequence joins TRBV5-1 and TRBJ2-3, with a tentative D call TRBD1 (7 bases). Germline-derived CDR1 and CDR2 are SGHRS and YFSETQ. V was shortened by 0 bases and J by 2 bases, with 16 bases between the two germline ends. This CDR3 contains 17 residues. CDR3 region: CASSLAAGGLVTDTQYF. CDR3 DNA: TGCGCCAGCAGCTTGGCCGCAGGGGGACTTGTCACAGATACGCAGTATTTT.

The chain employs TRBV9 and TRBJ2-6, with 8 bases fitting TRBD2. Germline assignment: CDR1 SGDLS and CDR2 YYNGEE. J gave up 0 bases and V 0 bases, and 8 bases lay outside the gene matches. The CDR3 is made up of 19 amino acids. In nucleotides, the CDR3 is TGTGCCAGCAGCGTAGCGGGAGGGACGGCGGTCTCTGGGGCCAACGTCCTGACTTTC. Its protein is CASSVAGGTAVSGANVLTF.

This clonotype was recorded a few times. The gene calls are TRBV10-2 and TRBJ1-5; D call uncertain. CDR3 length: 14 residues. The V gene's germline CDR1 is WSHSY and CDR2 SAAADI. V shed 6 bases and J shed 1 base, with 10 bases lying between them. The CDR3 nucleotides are TGCGCCAGCAGCGGAATACAGAGCAATCAGCCCCAGCATTTT. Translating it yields CASSGIQSNQPQHF.

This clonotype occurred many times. The CDR3 region has the DNA TGTGCCAGCAGCTCGTTAGCGGGATCGGCAGATACGCAGTATTTT. Protein product: CASSSLAGSADTQYF. The chain links TRBV7-9 to TRBJ2-3; 8 bases align to TRBD2. V dropped 4 bases and J dropped 4; count of bases not matched to a gene: 7. Per germline, CDR1 SEHNR and CDR2 FQNEAQ (reference sequence). This CDR3 is built from 15 residues.

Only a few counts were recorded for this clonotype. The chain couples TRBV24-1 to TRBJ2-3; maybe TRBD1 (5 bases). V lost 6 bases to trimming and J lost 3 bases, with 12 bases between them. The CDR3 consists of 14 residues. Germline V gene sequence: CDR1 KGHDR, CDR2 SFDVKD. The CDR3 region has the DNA TGTGCCACCAGTACGGCTTACAGGACAGATACGCAGTATTTT. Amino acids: CATSTAYRTDTQYF.